This T cell receptor (beta chain) was identified during a study of cytomegalovirus exposure and HLA in healthy donors. The table came from immunoSEQ multiplex PCR; TCRdb's copy has only in-frame clones and leaves some out. The data show some 130,000 clones, approximately 82% seen once. The sequence was obtained from a young man in good health and CMV-seropositive. The sample consisted of PBMCs.

Written as DNA, the CDR3 is TGTGCCAGCAGCTTCCGGGGACAGAGCAACAATGAGCAGTTCTTC. This codes for CASSFRGQSNNEQFF. This chain joins TRBV7-2 and TRBJ2-1; 7 nucleotides align to TRBD1. CDR3 length equals 15 residues. Germline values: CDR1 SGHTA, CDR2 FQGNSA. V shed 3 bases, J shed 5 bases, and the junction held 7 bases outside the gene matches.